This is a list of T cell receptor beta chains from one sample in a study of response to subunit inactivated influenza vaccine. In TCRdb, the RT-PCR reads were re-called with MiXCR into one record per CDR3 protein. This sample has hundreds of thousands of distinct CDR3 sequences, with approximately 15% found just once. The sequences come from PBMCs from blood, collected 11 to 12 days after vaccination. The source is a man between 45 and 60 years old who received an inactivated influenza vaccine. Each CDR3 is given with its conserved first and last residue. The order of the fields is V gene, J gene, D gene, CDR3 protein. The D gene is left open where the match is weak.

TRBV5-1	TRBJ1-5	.	CASSPSWGGNQPQHF
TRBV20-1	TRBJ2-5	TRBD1	CSAPGQGEATQYF
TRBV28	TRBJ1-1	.	CASSAPGGSSGEAFF
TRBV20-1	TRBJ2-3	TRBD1	CSARDEYRGLGTDTQYF
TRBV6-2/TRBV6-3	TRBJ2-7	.	CASSYGQRRSYEQYF
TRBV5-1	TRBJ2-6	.	CASSLVRGSSGANVLTF
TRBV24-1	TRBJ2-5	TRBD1	CATSDLTRTGEETQYF
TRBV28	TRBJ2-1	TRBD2	CASSLKGLRLNNEQFF
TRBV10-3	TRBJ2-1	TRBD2	CAISVSGLAGEGPYNEQFF
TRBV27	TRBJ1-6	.	CASSLFSYNSPLHF
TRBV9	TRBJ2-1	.	CASSVVTGNEQFF
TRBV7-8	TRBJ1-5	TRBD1	CASSLRDRGPGQPQHF
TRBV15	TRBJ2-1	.	CATSRDSQRWGAQNGEQFF
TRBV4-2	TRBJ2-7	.	CASSPNPRSRIPYEQYF
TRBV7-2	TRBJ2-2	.	CASSLAGVGASGELFF
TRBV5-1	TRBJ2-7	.	CASSLGTTGDEQYF
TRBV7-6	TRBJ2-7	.	CASSLASELPSYEQYF
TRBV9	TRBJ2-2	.	CASSVALRGGTGELFF
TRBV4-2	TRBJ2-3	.	CASTESFRGTDTQYF
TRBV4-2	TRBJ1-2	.	CASSQAGGVGGYTF
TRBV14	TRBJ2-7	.	CASSPYGLVYEQYF
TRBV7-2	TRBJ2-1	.	CASTRTVLGHNEQFF
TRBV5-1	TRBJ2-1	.	CASSLGPANEQFF
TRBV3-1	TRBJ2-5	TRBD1	CASSQSTRGLSGETQYF
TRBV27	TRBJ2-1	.	CASSLSAGSKFF
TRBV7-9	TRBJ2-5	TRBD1	CASSYTGTGGRETQYF
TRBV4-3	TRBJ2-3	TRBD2	CASSQGSSGRDTQYF
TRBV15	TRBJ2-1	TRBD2	CATVRTSGGYEQFF
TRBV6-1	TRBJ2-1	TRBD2	CASTQRGYNEQFF
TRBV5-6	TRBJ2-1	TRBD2	CASGSQGGLAAVNEQFF
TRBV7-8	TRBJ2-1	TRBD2	CASSQNSGTYNEQFF
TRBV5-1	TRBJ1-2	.	CASSLKPGLDYGYTF
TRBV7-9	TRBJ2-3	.	CASTPQRVGSQYF
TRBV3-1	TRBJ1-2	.	CASSRRTEYGYTF
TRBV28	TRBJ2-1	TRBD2	CASRILADLYNEQFF
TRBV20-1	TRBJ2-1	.	CSARPPPDILYNEQFF
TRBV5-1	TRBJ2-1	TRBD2	CASRPGLGSNEQFF
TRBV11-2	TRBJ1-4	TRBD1	CASSPNRDRVEKLFF
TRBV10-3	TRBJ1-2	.	CAISEVGASYGYTF
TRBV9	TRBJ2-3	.	CASSVGGYQDTQYF
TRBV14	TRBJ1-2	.	CASSQSTAYGYTF
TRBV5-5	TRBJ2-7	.	CASSLGREAYEQYF
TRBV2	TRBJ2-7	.	CASGKREGYEQYF
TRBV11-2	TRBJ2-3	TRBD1	CASSLEGRQGATDTQYF
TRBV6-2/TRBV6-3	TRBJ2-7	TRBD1	CASQRDRVSYEQYF
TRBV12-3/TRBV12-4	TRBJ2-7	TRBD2	CASSFGGTSGTYEQYF
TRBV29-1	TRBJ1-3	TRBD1	CSGRRTGRDTIYF
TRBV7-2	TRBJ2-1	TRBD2	CASSKRTSGPYNEQFF
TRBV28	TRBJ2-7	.	CASSLRPDEQYF
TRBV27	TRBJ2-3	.	CASSLSPWGQTDTQYF
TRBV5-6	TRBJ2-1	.	CASSRGIDEQFF
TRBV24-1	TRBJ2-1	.	CATSDLLTSTVGQFF
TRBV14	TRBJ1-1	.	CASSLQLGGTEAFF
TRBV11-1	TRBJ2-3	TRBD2	CASSQGLETDTQYF
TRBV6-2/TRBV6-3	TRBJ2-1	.	CASYSLNEQFF
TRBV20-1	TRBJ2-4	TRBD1	CSAFRGGQPKNIQYF
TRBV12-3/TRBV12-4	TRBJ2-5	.	CASSPPHKGLGARETQYF
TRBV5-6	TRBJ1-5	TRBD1	CASSWNRGLSNQPQHF